This T cell receptor beta chain stems from a study of Ad26.COV2.S vaccination and SARS-CoV-2 variants. Study-level information: Intramuscular Ad26.COV2.S doses were given once or twice, 56 days apart.

As concerns this clone: Its antigen is not known.

This CDR3 spans 15 amino acids. CDR1 is SNHLY, CDR2 FYNNEI, per germline. After removal of 4 bases from V and 10 bases from J, the junction contained 9 bases not matched to a gene. The study, taken as a whole, reports: Breadth of non-spike TCRs did not differ between vaccinees and placebo recipients. Total T cell responses, in the TCR breadth and depth analyses, may have been underestimated.

Treatment indicated: roughly 20 received Ad26.COV2.S at low or high dose, single or two shots; roughly five received placebo; per-sample allocation not given. All samples were drawn on day 63, counting from the first vaccine or placebo injection. This person who donated was an adult of 18-55 years in Boston. TCRdb keeps only in-frame clones here, not all; method: immunoSEQ multiplex PCR. The table shows under 550,000 clones, with roughly 90% occurring only once. The chain employs TRBV2 and TRBJ1-6; 8 bases align to TRBD1. The input for sequencing was peripheral blood, taken in a trial of Ad26.COV2.S vaccine versus placebo. This TCR was sampled from a person aged 18-65 years who received the Ad26.COV2.S COVID-19 vaccine or a placebo. The CDR3 nucleotides read TGTGCCAGCAGTGTCCAGGGGGCGCTTGAATCACCCCTCCACTTT. It encodes CASSVQGALESPLHF.